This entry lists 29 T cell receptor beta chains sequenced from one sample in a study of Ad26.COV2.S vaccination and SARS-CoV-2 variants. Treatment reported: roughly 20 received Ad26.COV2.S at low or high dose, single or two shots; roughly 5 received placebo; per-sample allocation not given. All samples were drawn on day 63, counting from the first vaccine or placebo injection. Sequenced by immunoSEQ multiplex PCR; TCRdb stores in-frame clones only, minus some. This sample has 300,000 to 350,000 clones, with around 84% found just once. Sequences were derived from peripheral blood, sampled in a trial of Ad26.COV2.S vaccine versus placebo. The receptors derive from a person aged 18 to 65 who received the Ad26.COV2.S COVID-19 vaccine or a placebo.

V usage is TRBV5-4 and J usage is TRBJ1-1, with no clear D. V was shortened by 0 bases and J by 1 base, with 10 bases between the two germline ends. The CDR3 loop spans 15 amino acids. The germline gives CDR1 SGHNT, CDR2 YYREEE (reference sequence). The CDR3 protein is CASSLVGVRNTEAFF. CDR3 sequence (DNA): TGTGCCAGCAGCTTGGTCGGGGTTCGGAACACTGAAGCTTTCTTT.

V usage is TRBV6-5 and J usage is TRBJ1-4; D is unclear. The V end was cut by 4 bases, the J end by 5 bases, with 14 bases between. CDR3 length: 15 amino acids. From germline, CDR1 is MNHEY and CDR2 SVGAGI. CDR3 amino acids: CASSFRREANEKLFF. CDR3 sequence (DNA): TGTGCCAGCAGTTTCCGTAGGGAAGCGAATGAAAAACTGTTTTTT.

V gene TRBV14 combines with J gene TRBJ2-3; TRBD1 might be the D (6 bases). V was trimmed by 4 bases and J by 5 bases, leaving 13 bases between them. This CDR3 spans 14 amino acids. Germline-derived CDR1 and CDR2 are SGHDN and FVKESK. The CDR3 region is CASSPLQGLDTQYF. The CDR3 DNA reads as TGTGCCAGCAGCCCTCTCCAGGGGCTAGATACGCAGTATTTT.

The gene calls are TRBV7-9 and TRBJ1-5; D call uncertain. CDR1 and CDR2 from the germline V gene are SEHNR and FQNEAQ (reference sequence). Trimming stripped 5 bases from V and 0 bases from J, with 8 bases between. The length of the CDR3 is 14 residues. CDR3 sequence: CASSIDNSNQPQHF. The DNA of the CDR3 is TGTGCCAGCAGCATTGATAATAGCAATCAGCCCCAGCATTTT. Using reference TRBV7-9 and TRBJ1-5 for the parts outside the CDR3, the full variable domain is DTGVSQNPRHKITKRGQNVTFRCDPISEHNRLYWYRQTLGQGPEFLTYFQNEAQLEKSRLLSDRFSAERPKGSFSTLEIQRTEQGDSAMYLCASSIDNSNQPQHFGDGTRLSIL.

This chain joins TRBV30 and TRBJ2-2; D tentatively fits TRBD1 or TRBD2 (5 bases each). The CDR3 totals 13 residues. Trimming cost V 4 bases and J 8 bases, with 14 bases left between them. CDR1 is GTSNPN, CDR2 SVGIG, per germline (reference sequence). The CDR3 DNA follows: TGTGCCTGGACTTCCGGGACCGGAGGGGAGCTGTTTTTT. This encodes CAWTSGTGGELFF.

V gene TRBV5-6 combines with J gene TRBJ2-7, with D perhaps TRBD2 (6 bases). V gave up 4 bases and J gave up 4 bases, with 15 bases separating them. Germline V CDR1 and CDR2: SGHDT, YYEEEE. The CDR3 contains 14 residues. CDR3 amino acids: CASSIDGTYYEQYF. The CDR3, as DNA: TGTGCCAGCAGCATAGACGGGACTTATTACGAGCAGTACTTC. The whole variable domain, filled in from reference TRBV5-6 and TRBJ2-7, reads DAGVTQSPTHLIKTRGQQVTLRCSPKSGHDTVSWYQQALGQGPQFIFQYYEEEERQRGNFPDRFSGHQFPNYSSELNVNALLLGDSALYLCASSIDGTYYEQYFGPGTRLTVT.

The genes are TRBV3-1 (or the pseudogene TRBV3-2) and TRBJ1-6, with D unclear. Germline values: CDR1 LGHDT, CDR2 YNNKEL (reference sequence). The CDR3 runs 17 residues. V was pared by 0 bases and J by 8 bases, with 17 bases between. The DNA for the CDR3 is TGTGCCAGCAGCCAAGATCCGGGTGTTCAGCTAGATTCACCCCTCCACTTT. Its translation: CASSQDPGVQLDSPLHF.

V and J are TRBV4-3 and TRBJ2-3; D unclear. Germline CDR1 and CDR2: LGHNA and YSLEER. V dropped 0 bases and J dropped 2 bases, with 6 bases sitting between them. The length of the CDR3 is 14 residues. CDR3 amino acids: CASSQDPFTDTQYF. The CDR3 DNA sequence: TGCGCCAGCAGCCAAGATCCCTTCACAGATACGCAGTATTTT.

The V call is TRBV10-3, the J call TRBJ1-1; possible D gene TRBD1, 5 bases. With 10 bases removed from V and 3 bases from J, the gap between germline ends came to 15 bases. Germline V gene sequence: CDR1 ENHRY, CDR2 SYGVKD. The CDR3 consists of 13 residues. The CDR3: CASQRGGDTEAFF. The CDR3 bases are TGTGCCAGTCAGCGGGGAGGGGACACTGAAGCTTTCTTT.

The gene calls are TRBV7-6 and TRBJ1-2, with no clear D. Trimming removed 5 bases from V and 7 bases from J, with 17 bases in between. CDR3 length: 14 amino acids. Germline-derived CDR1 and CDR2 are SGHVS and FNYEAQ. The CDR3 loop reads CASSPLNIGSGYTF. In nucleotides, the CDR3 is TGTGCCAGCAGCCCCCTGAATATAGGGAGTGGCTACACCTTC.

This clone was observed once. CDR3 amino acids: CASRSGLGADEQFF. In DNA, the CDR3 is TGTGCCAGTAGGTCGGGACTAGGGGCCGATGAGCAGTTCTTC. This sequence joins TRBV19 and TRBJ2-1; TRBD2 matches at 8 bases. Germline-derived CDR1 and CDR2 are LNHDA and SQIVND (reference sequence). CDR3 length equals 14 residues. The ends lost 6 bases at V and 8 bases at J; junction bases unmatched: 9.

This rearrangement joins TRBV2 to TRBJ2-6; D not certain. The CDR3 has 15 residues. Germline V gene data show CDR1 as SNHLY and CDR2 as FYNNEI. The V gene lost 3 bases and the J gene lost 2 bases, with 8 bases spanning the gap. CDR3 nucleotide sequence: TGTGCCAGCAGTGACATTGACCCTGGGGCCAACGTCCTGACTTTC. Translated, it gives CASSDIDPGANVLTF. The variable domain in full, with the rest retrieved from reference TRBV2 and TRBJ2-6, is EPEVTQTPSHQVTQMGQEVILRCVPISNHLYFYWYRQILGQKVEFLVSFYNNEISEKSEIFDDQFSVERPDGSNFTLKIRSTKLEDSAMYFCASSDIDPGANVLTFGAGSRLTVL.

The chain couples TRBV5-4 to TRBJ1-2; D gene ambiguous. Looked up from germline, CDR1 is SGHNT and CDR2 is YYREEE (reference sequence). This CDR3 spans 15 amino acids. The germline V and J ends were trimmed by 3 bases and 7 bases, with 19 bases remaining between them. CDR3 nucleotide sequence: TGTGCCAGCAGCTCTCCGACCGGCGTAATTGGTGGCTACACCTTC. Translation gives CASSSPTGVIGGYTF.

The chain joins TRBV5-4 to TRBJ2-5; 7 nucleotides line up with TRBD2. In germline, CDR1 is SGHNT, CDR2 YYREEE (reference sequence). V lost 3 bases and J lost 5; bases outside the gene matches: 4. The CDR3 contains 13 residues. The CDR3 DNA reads TGTGCCAGCAGCTCGACTAGCAGGGAGACCCAGTACTTC. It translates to CASSSTSRETQYF. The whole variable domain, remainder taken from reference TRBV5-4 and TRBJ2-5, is ETGVTQSPTHLIKTRGQQVTLRCSSQSGHNTVSWYQQALGQGPQFIFQYYREEENGRGNFPPRFSGLQFPNYSSELNVNALELDDSALYLCASSSTSRETQYFGPGTRLLVL.

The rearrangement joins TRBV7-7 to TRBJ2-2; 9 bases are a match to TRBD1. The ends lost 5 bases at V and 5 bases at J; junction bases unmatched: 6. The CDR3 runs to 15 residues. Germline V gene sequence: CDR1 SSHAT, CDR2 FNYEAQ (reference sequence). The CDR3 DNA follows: TGTGCCAGCAGCCTAACTGGGACAGGGACCGGGGAGCTGTTTTTT. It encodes CASSLTGTGTGELFF.

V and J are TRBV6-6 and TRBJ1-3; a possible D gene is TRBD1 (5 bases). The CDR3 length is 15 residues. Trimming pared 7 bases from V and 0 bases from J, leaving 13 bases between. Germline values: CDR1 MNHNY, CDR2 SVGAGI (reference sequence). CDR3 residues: CASIREGGSGNTIYF. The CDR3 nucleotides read TGTGCCAGCATCAGGGAGGGTGGCTCTGGAAACACCATATATTTT.

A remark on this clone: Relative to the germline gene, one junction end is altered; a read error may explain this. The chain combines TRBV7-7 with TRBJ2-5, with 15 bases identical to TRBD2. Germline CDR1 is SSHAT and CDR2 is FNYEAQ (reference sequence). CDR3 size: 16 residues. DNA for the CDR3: TGTGCTAGCAGCATAGGACTAGCGGGGGGGCGAGAGACCCAGTACTTC. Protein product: CASSIGLAGGRETQYF.

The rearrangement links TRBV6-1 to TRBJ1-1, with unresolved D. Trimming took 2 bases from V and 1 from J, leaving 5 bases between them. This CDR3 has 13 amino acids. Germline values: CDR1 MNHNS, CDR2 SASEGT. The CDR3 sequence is CASSETANTEAFF. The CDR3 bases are TGTGCCAGCAGTGAAACGGCGAACACTGAAGCTTTCTTT.

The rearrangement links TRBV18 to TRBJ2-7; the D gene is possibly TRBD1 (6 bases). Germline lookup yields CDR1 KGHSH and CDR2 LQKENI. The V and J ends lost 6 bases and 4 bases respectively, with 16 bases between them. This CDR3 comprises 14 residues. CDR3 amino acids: CASSHRDKRYEQYF. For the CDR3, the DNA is TGTGCCAGCTCTCACCGGGACAAACGATACGAGCAGTACTTC.

CDR3 nucleotides: TGTGCCAGCAGCTCCCCCCCGACAGGGAGCAACGAGCAGTACTTC. Translation: CASSSPPTGSNEQYF. J is TRBJ2-7 and V is TRBV7-2; 7 bases map to TRBD1. This CDR3 spans 15 amino acids. Germline CDR1 is SGHTA and CDR2 is FQGNSA. Trimming removed 4 bases from V and 5 bases from J; junction bases left unmatched: 11.

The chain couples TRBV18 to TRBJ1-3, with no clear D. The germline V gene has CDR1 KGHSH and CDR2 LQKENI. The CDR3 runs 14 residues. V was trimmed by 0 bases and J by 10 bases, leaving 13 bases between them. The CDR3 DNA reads TGTGCCAGCTCACCACCCTCTACCTTCCGTACCATATATTTT. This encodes CASSPPSTFRTIYF.

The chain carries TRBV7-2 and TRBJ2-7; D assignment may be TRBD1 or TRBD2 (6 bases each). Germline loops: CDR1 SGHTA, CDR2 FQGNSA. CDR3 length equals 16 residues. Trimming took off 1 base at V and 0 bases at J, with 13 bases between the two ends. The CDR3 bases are TGTGCCAGCAGCTTAGGGCCGGGGGCAACCTCCTACGAGCAGTACTTC. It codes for CASSLGPGATSYEQYF.

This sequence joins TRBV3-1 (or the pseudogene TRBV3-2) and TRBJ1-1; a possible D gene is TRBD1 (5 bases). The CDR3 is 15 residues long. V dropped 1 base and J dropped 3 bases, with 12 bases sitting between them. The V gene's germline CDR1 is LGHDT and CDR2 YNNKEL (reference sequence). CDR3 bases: TGTGCCAGCAGCCAAGGGTCAGGGAGGGACACTGAAGCTTTCTTT. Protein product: CASSQGSGRDTEAFF.

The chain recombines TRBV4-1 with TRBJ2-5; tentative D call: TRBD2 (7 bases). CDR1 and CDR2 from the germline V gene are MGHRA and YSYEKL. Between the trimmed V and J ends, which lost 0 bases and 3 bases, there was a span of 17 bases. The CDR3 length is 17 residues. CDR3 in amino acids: CASSQDLGLGGKETQYF. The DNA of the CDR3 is TGCGCCAGCAGCCAAGATTTAGGACTAGGGGGAAAAGAGACCCAGTACTTC.

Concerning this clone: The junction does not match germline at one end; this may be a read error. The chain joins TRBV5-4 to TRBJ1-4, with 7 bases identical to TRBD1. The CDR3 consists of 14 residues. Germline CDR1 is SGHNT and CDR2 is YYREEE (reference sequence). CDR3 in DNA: TGTGCCAGCAGTTTGGGACAGTCGGGGGAAAAACTGTTTTTT. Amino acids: CASSLGQSGEKLFF.

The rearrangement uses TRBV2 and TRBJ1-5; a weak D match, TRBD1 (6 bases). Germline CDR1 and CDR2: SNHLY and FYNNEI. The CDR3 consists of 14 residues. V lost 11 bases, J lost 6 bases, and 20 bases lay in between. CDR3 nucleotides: TGTGCCTCCGAGGGGGGAGGAATGACTCAGCCCCAGCATTTT. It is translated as CASEGGGMTQPQHF.

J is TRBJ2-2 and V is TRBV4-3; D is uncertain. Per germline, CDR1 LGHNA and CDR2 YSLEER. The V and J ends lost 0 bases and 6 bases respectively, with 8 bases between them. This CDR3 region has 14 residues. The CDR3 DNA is TGCGCCAGCAGCCAAGATTACCACCCCGGGGAGCTGTTTTTT. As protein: CASSQDYHPGELFF.

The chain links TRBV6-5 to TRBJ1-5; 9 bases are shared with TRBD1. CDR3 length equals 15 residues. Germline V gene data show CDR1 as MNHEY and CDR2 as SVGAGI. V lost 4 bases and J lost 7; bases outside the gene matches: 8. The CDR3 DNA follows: TGTGCCAGCAGTTTTAACAGGGGGCGCGAACAGCCCCAGCATTTT. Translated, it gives CASSFNRGREQPQHF.

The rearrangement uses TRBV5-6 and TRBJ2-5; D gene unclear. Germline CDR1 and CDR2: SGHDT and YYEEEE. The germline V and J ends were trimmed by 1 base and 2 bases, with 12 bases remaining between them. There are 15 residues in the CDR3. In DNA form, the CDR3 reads TGTGCCAGCAGCTTGAGGCGGCCGGGTCAAGAGACCCAGTACTTC. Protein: CASSLRRPGQETQYF. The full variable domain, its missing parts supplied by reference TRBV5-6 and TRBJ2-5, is DAGVTQSPTHLIKTRGQQVTLRCSPKSGHDTVSWYQQALGQGPQFIFQYYEEEERQRGNFPDRFSGHQFPNYSSELNVNALLLGDSALYLCASSLRRPGQETQYFGPGTRLLVL.